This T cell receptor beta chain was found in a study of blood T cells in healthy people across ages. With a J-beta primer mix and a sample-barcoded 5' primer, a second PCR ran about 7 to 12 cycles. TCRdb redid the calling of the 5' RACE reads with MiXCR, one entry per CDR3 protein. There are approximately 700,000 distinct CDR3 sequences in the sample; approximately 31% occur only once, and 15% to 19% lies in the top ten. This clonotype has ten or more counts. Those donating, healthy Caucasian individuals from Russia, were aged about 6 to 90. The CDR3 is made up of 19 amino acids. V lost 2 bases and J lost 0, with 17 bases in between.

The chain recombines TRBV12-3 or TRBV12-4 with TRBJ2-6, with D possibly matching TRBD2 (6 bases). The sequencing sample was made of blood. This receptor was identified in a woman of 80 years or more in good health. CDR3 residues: CASSLMIGGVPSGANVLTF. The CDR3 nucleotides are TGTGCCAGCAGTTTAATGATCGGGGGTGTACCCTCTGGGGCCAACGTCCTGACTTTC.